This TCR beta chain was profiled in a study of T-cell memory formation after mild COVID-19. Study in general: Largely donor-specific sequence clusters came from a couple of donors.

Concerning this clonotype: The antigen is unknown.

General observations from the study: Shrinking CD4+ clones were chiefly CM and EM; CD8+ ones were chiefly EMRA. Contracting clones, day 15 to 85, had balanced CD4/CD8, and later expanders favored CD4+.

Constant-segment primers and 5'RACE yielded cDNA libraries for TCR alpha and TCR beta, each carrying sample barcodes and UMIs. MiXCR, run by TCRdb on the 5' RACE reads, gives a single entry per CDR3 protein. The data contain around 320,000 distinct CDR3 sequences, around an eighth of them seen just once; the ten biggest clones take up roughly a fifth. The CDR3 contains 12 residues. V lost 3 bases and J 6 bases, leaving 11 bases between the germline ends. Germline CDR1 is DFQATT and CDR2 is SNEGSKA (reference sequence). Specimen: PBMCs or a T cell subset sorted from them (not recorded which). V and J are TRBV20-1 and TRBJ1-1; D gene ambiguous. This TCR derives from a man aged 18 to 30 who had mild COVID-19 (a few samples of this study predate the infection). Cell type and time point are not known. The CDR3 here is CSARPGFAEAFF. The CDR3 DNA is TGCAGTGCTAGGCCCGGGTTTGCTGAAGCTTTCTTT.